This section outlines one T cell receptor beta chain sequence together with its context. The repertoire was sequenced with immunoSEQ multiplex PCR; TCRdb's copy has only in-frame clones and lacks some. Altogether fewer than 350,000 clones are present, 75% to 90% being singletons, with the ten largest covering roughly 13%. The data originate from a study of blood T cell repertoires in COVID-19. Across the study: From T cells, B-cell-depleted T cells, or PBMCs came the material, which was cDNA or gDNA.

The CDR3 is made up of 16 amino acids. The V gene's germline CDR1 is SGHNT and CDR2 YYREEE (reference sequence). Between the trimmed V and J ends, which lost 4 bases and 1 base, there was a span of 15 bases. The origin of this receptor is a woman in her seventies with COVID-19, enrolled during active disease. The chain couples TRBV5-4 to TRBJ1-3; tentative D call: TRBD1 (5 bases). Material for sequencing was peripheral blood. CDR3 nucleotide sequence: TGTGCCAGCAGCCTCGGGGGGGGACCGTCTGGAAACACCATATATTTT. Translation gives CASSLGGGPSGNTIYF.